This T cell receptor beta chain was profiled in a study of blood T cell repertoires in COVID-19 (dated by TCRdb to the early 2020s). Looking at the study overall: Samples covering the acute and convalescent phases of COVID-19 were provided by collaborators in the United States, Italy and Spain. The sample metadata nearly always contained a de-identified subject ID, COVID-19 status, age in years and sex. A freely available public database, intended as a resource for researchers studying the immune response to SARS-CoV-2, is where the repertoires were released. The prospective study material was composed of cDNA or gDNA derived from T cells, B-cell-depleted T cells, or PBMCs. Subjects who had been exposed to COVID-19, were actively infected with it, or had recovered from it provided the deeply sampled blood TCRbeta repertoires that made up the dataset. Where available, HLA class I and class II types were taken from metadata supplied by the sample provider and were not determined by assay-based typing. The samples were drawn from two sources: the first 160 participants of the ongoing ImmuneRACE study, and over 1,000 subjects contributed by 6 global collaborators.

The immunoSEQ Assay, a bias-controlled multiplex PCR, was used to amplify TCRbeta CDR3 regions from genomic DNA. In the source study's methods: Nucleated cell counts per sample were estimated from amplification of reference gene primers within the assay. To quantify the absolute abundance of each unique TCRbeta CDR3 rearrangement, sequence reads were collapsed and filtered. For each sample, productive Simpson clonality was calculated as the square root of Simpson's diversity index across productive rearrangements. TCRdb took this table from immuneACCESS and kept in-frame rearrangements with V and J called. Such tables lack part of the clones; where checked against another copy, unresolved V genes explain under half of the gap, and the rest is unexplained. V, J and clone size derive from that table, while D and trimming were established from the DNA sequence. Present in this sample are about 170,000 clones, approximately 80% of which were seen just once. The ten largest make up 13% to 15% of the sample.

Study-level results and caveats: Clinical and demographic metadata were provided uncurated, with the amount varying by source and participant.

Notes on this clone: Its antigen is still unknown. No base-level quality is on record; no much larger clone is a single base apart.

One collaborating source in Seattle enrolled patients while the patients were actively infected and followed the patients over time throughout the course of disease. Whole blood was collected in K2EDTA tubes by collaborating institutions according to the institutions' own protocols. Collaborator samples were shipped for TCRbeta analysis as frozen whole blood, isolated PBMCs, or DNA extracted from either sample type. The CDR3 starts with the cysteine, ends with the phenylalanine, and has 13 residues. This entry keeps only the CDR3 DNA: 39 bases, framed from base 1. V and J lose 6 bases and 4 bases, and a span of 12 bases separates them.

The sequenced sample was peripheral blood. The chain is encoded by TRBV12-3 or TRBV12-4 joined to TRBJ1-2, with TRBD1 tentatively as D gene (5 bases match). The sequence derives from a woman aged 70-85 years with COVID-19, enrolled during active disease. Read as DNA, the sequence is TGTGCCAGCAGACCTCGACAGTCCTATGGCTACACCTTC. It translates as CASRPRQSYGYTF.